The clone carrying this T cell receptor (beta chain) was seen ten or more times. Germline CDR1 and CDR2: SGDLS and YYNGEE. V lost 2 bases, J lost 0 bases, and 5 bases lay in between. The CDR3 has 14 amino acids. The data were obtained in a study of human T cells and chemical hapten exposure. Specified time point: patch test 1, 2 weeks after DPC sensitization. Treatment reported: therapeutic diphenylcyclopropenone sensitization with weekly scalp DPC. Using its own MiXCR run on the RACE reads, TCRdb lists one record per CDR3 protein. The sample contains roughly 82,000 distinct CDR3 sequences, 12% of which appear only once.

This receptor was obtained from a woman aged 60-75 years with alopecia areata. Some clones in this sample may be carry-over from other donors' samples. The rearrangement joins TRBV9 to TRBJ2-2, with D possibly TRBD2 on 5 matching bases. The source material was whole blood, sampled in connection with sensitization to the hapten diphenylcyclopropenone (DPC). In DNA, the CDR3 is TGTGCCAGCAGCGTCGGGGCGAACACCGGGGAGCTGTTTTTT. It is translated as CASSVGANTGELFF.